This is a list of T cell receptor beta chains from one sample in a study of vaccination and CD4 T cells after COVID-19. These receptors are not linked to any known antigen. MiXCR, run by TCRdb on the PCR reads, gives a single entry per CDR3 protein. The sample lists around 10,000 distinct CDR3 sequences; 66% were seen once. Material for sequencing was CD4+ T cells from blood, cultured in vitro. The receptors come from a human donor who had recovered from COVID-19. CDR3s include the opening cysteine and the closing phenylalanine or tryptophan. D genes are given only for firm matches. Size values are once, few and many counts, or a class for expanded clones, and some rows have none.

V,D,size,J,DNA,CDR3
TRBV6-1,.,.,TRBJ1-2,TGTGCCAGCAGGACCGCCGGGGAAGCTAACTATGGCTACACCTTC,CASRTAGEANYGYTF
TRBV20-1,TRBD1,few,TRBJ1-2,TGCAGTGCTAGAGGCACCGGGACAGCCTATGGCTACACCTTC,CSARGTGTAYGYTF
TRBV4-2,TRBD1,.,TRBJ1-3,TGTGCCAGCACCCTATCCTCCTCCGGGACAGGGACTGGAAACACCATATATTTT,CASTLSSSGTGTGNTIYF
TRBV19,.,.,TRBJ2-3,TGTGCCACCCTTTCTGAGGGACGGGGCACAGATACGCAGTATTTT,CATLSEGRGTDTQYF
TRBV7-9,.,.,TRBJ1-1,TGTGCCAGCAGCTCCATGGGTGAAGCTTTCTTT,CASSSMGEAFF
TRBV7-9,.,.,TRBJ2-7,TGTGCCAGCAGCCCCACAGCCTACGAGCAGTACTTC,CASSPTAYEQYF
TRBV19,TRBD2,few,TRBJ2-3,TGTGCCAGTAGGCCGAGCGGGGCTGCAGATACGCAGTATTTT,CASRPSGAADTQYF
TRBV19,TRBD1,.,TRBJ1-2,TGTGCCAGTATGAGGGGGCGCGATGGCTACACCTTC,CASMRGRDGYTF
TRBV7-7,.,.,TRBJ2-2,TGTGCCAGCAGCTTAGGCGGGACAAGGAACACCGGGGAGCTGTTTTTT,CASSLGGTRNTGELFF
TRBV10-3,.,.,TRBJ1-5,TGTGCCATCAGGGTCTCTTTAGGGGCCAATCAGCCCCAGCATTTT,CAIRVSLGANQPQHF
TRBV9,.,.,TRBJ2-3,TGTGCCAGCAGCGCGTTAACAGATACGCAGTATTTT,CASSALTDTQYF
TRBV20-1,.,.,TRBJ1-5,TGCAGTGCTAGAGGAGAAAGAGGGCAGCCCCAGCATTTT,CSARGERGQPQHF
TRBV20-1,.,.,TRBJ2-3,TGCAGTGCTAGGGGAGGGACAGACTACCGGGATACGCAGTATTTT,CSARGGTDYRDTQYF
TRBV20-1,TRBD1,.,TRBJ1-6,TGCAGTGCCCGGGACAGGTCCTATAATTCACCCCTCCACTTT,CSARDRSYNSPLHF
TRBV19,.,.,TRBJ1-2,TGTGCCGGAGGACGCGGGGGGCCTAACTATGGCTACACCTTC,CAGGRGGPNYGYTF
TRBV20-1,TRBD2,.,TRBJ2-7,TGCAGTGCTAGAGTGGGGACTAGCGGGGGGAGTTACGAGCAGTACTTC,CSARVGTSGGSYEQYF
TRBV7-9,.,.,TRBJ2-2,TGTGCCAGCAGCTTAGCTAGTAGGACCGGGGAGCTGTTTTTT,CASSLASRTGELFF
TRBV18,.,.,TRBJ2-6,TGTGCCAGCTCAAGCGTGGCAGGGCGGTTGGCTGGGGCCAACGTCCTGACTTTC,CASSSVAGRLAGANVLTF
TRBV5-1,TRBD1,.,TRBJ1-2,TGCGCCAGCAGCTTGGCCGCAGGACAGGGCCATGGCTACACCTTC,CASSLAAGQGHGYTF
TRBV12-3/TRBV12-4,.,.,TRBJ1-2,TGTGCCAGCAGTTTTTACGGAGGGGCTCTAGTCGGGGGTGGCTACACCTTC,CASSFYGGALVGGGYTF
TRBV29-1,.,.,TRBJ1-2,TGCAGCGTCTCACAGGGTGCCTCTAACTATGGCTACACCTTC,CSVSQGASNYGYTF
TRBV4-2,.,.,TRBJ2-7,TGTGCCAGCAGCTCAGAGGGTGGGCGTCCCTACGAGCAGTACTTC,CASSSEGGRPYEQYF
TRBV6-5,.,once,TRBJ1-3,TGTGCCAGCAGTTACTCGAATCCAGGATACACTGGAAACACCATATATTTT,CASSYSNPGYTGNTIYF
TRBV10-3,.,.,TRBJ1-3,TGTGCCATCAGTGAGGTTGGAACGGCTGGAAACACCATATATTTT,CAISEVGTAGNTIYF
TRBV2,.,.,TRBJ1-5,TGTGCCAGCAGTGACCCCGCGGGCCGTCGGGATCAGCCCCAGCATTTT,CASSDPAGRRDQPQHF
TRBV9,.,.,TRBJ2-3,TGTGCCAGCAGCCCACGTCAGGGGACCACAGATACGCAGTATTTT,CASSPRQGTTDTQYF
TRBV11-2,.,few,TRBJ1-3,TGTGCCAGCAGCTCACAAGCGGGAAACACCATATATTTT,CASSSQAGNTIYF
TRBV15,.,few,TRBJ2-5,TGTGCCAGCAGGTCGCGGGTCACTGCCCTGGAGACCCAGTACTTC,CASRSRVTALETQYF
TRBV19,.,.,TRBJ1-2,TGTGCCAGTGGGGCTGGCAGGGGCTACACCTTC,CASGAGRGYTF
TRBV7-9,TRBD1,.,TRBJ1-5,TGTGCCAGCCCCCCCACAGGGGAGGGCAATCAGCCCCAGCATTTT,CASPPTGEGNQPQHF
TRBV10-3,TRBD1,.,TRBJ1-1,TGTGCCATCAGTGAAACAGGGGGGTGGACTGAAGCTTTCTTT,CAISETGGWTEAFF
TRBV2,TRBD1,few,TRBJ2-3,TGTGCCAGCAGAAAAACCGGGACAGGGTCCACAGATACGCAGTATTTT,CASRKTGTGSTDTQYF
TRBV7-2,.,.,TRBJ1-1,TGTGCCAGCAGCTTAGCGCCTAACACTGAAGCTTTCTTT,CASSLAPNTEAFF
TRBV3-1,TRBD1,.,TRBJ2-1,TGTGCCAGCAGTGACTACGCCGGGACAGGGGCAAAGTTC,CASSDYAGTGAKF
TRBV12-3/TRBV12-4,.,.,TRBJ1-2,TGTGCCAGCAGTTTTTCCCCCGGACAGAACTATGGCTACACCTTC,CASSFSPGQNYGYTF
TRBV2,TRBD1,.,TRBJ1-2,TGTGCCAGAAGACAGGGGGCGAATGGCTACACCTTC,CARRQGANGYTF
TRBV7-9,.,.,TRBJ1-2,TGTGCCAGCAGCGGCTTACAGGGAAGGTATGGCTACACCTTC,CASSGLQGRYGYTF
TRBV7-3,TRBD1,few,TRBJ1-1,TGTGCCAGCTCCCGAGGACAGGGGAGGGACACTGAAGCTTTCTTT,CASSRGQGRDTEAFF